This T cell receptor (beta chain) was observed in a study of T cell changes during pregnancy in multiple sclerosis. Assay: immunoSEQ multiplex PCR; the TCRdb copy retains only in-frame clones and omits some. The sample has roughly 23,000 clones; 91% are singletons. CDR3 size: 16 residues. Trimming stripped 1 base from V and 2 bases from J, with 12 bases between. Germline lookup yields CDR1 SGHTA and CDR2 FQGNSA. V gene TRBV7-2 combines with J gene TRBJ2-1, with D possibly matching TRBD2 (5 bases). The TCR comes from a female donor in good health, enrolled as a control in a pregnancy study. The specimen was CD4+ T cells from peripheral blood mononuclear cells, collected in the third trimester of pregnancy. The CDR3 DNA reads TGTGCCAGCAGCTTAGAGGAAGGGAGCCCCTACAATGAGCAGTTCTTC. Its translation: CASSLEEGSPYNEQFF.